Listed here are 11 T cell receptor beta chains from one sample, sequenced in a study of cytomegalovirus exposure and HLA in healthy donors. PCR amplification relied on 60 Vbeta primers (plus 13 Jbeta primers). The table came from immunoSEQ multiplex PCR; TCRdb's copy has only in-frame clones and leaves some out. The sample shows roughly 200,000 clones, approximately 88% of them seen only once. Source material: PBMCs. The receptors come from a boy aged 2 to 9 in good health and CMV-seronegative.

The chain uses TRBV7-2 and TRBJ2-5; D is possibly TRBD1 (5 bases). The CDR3 runs to 15 residues. The ends were cut back, 7 bases at V and 3 bases at J, with 18 bases in the middle. The germline V gene has CDR1 SGHTA and CDR2 FQGNSA. CDR3 DNA: TGTGCCAGCACCATCCCCGTGGGGCTAGAAGAGACCCAGTACTTC. Encoded protein: CASTIPVGLEETQYF.

In nucleotides, the CDR3 is TGTGCCAGCAGTTACAAAAAGGATACAGGGGGAGATACGCAGTATTTT. Amino acids: CASSYKKDTGGDTQYF. The gene calls are TRBV6-5 and TRBJ2-3; TRBD1 agrees at 8 bases. V lost 2 bases, J lost 5 bases, and 9 bases stayed unmatched. The germline CDR1 and CDR2 sequences are MNHEY and SVGAGI. The CDR3 totals 16 residues.

The chain recombines TRBV29-1 with TRBJ2-3; possible D gene TRBD1, 6 bases. V was shortened by 2 bases and J by 0 bases, with 12 bases between the two germline ends. CDR3 size: 15 residues. Germline loops: CDR1 SQVTM, CDR2 ANQGSEA. Here the CDR3 DNA reads TGCAGCGTTGAAAGGAACAGGGCGAGCACAGATACGCAGTATTTT. Amino acids: CSVERNRASTDTQYF.

The chain couples TRBV6-1 to TRBJ2-1; D gene uncertain. The V gene lost 1 base and the J gene lost 4 bases, with 5 bases spanning the gap. The germline CDR1 and CDR2 sequences are MNHNS and SASEGT. The CDR3 runs to 13 residues. The CDR3 DNA is TGTGCCAGCAGTGAAGGCAGTTACAATGAGCAGTTCTTC. As protein: CASSEGSYNEQFF.

V gene TRBV2 combines with J gene TRBJ1-2, with 7 bases identical to TRBD1. The CDR3 runs to 12 residues. After removal of 8 bases from V and 8 bases from J, the junction contained 8 bases not matched to a gene. From germline, CDR1 is SNHLY and CDR2 FYNNEI. The CDR3 DNA follows: TGTGCCAGCCCAAAACAGGGGATGGGCTACACCTTC. Encoded protein: CASPKQGMGYTF.

The chain links TRBV19 to TRBJ1-1, with D perhaps TRBD1 (6 bases). There are 13 residues in the CDR3. From germline, CDR1 is LNHDA and CDR2 SQIVND (reference sequence). The V gene lost 6 bases and the J gene lost 7 bases, with 15 bases spanning the gap. The CDR3 sequence is CASSNRAYSEAFF. Here the CDR3 DNA reads TGTGCCAGTAGCAACAGGGCCTACAGTGAAGCTTTCTTT.

CDR3 DNA: TGTGCCAGCAGCGTAGAGGGGCAGACTAACTATGGCTACACCTTC. This encodes CASSVEGQTNYGYTF. The chain recombines TRBV9 with TRBJ1-2, with D possibly being TRBD1 (5 bases). From germline, CDR1 is SGDLS and CDR2 YYNGEE. This CDR3 has 15 amino acids. The germline V and J ends were trimmed by 0 bases and 0 bases, with 9 bases remaining between them.

This chain connects TRBV9 to TRBJ2-1; 7 nucleotides match TRBD2. Unmatched junction bases numbered 13, after V lost 4 bases and J lost 6 bases. The CDR3 sequence is 16 residues long. The germline gives CDR1 SGDLS, CDR2 YYNGEE. The CDR3 bases are TGTGCCAGCAGCCCCCCGGCGGGAGCGATTTCCAATGAGCAGTTCTTC. It translates to CASSPPAGAISNEQFF.

The chain is built from TRBV5-6 and TRBJ2-3, with 8 bases identical to TRBD1. Losses at the gene ends were 2 bases for V and 5 bases for J; bases not matched to a gene: 13. The CDR3 sequence is 17 residues long. In germline, CDR1 is SGHDT, CDR2 YYEEEE. CDR3 in amino acids: CASSLGPPRGHIDTQYF. The CDR3 DNA sequence: TGTGCCAGCAGCTTAGGTCCCCCCAGGGGGCATATAGATACGCAGTATTTT.

The chain carries TRBV9 and TRBJ2-5; 12 bases are shared with TRBD2. The CDR3 covers 17 residues. V was clipped by 0 bases and J by 5 bases; unmatched bases: 8. Germline-derived CDR1 and CDR2 are SGDLS and YYNGEE. The DNA of the CDR3 is TGTGCCAGCAGCGTAGACCCTAGCGGGGGGGCAAGGGAGACCCAGTACTTC. Amino acids: CASSVDPSGGARETQYF.

The rearrangement links TRBV1 to TRBJ2-1; the table names TRBD2, a call not compared with the DNA. TRBV1 is reported as a pseudogene. The CDR3 totals 22 residues. The CDR3 sequence: CTSSQDNKGLAGGGGSYNEQFF. CDR3 in DNA: TGCACCAGCAGCCAAGATAATAAGGGACTAGCGGGGGGCGGGGGCTCCTACAATGAGCAGTTCTTC.